What follows are 4 T cell receptor beta chains derived from one specimen sequenced in a study of blood T cells in healthy people across ages. Primers used in a second PCR of roughly 6 to 12 cycles were a sample-barcoded 5' primer and a J-beta primer mix. TCRdb redid the calling of the 5' RACE reads with MiXCR, one entry per CDR3 protein. Among 870,000 or so distinct CDR3 sequences listed, around 30% were seen once. The specimen sequenced was blood. Receptors originate from a woman aged 80 or over in good health.

The chain links TRBV24-1 to TRBJ1-2; a weak D match, TRBD1 (6 bases). V lost 10 bases and J 6 bases, leaving 17 bases between the germline ends. Germline V gene data show CDR1 as KGHDR and CDR2 as SFDVKD. This CDR3 has 13 residues. The CDR3 region is CATTLKGVDGYTF. CDR3 bases: TGTGCCACTACGCTGAAGGGGGTCGATGGCTACACCTTC.

With respect to this clonotype: Just one base apart from a much larger clone, this may be a read error. The chain combines TRBV6-2 or TRBV6-3 with TRBJ2-5; 11 positions match TRBD2. This CDR3 is 15 amino acids long. Per germline, CDR1 MNHEY and CDR2 SVGEGT. V shed 5 bases and J 4 bases; nucleotides not matched to a gene: 6. CDR3 DNA: TGTGCCAGCAGTCAGGCCACTAGCGGGGGAGAGACCCAGTACTTC. Its translation is CASSQATSGGETQYF.

Ten or more counts support this clonotype. The rearrangement uses TRBV12-3 or TRBV12-4 and TRBJ2-4, with TRBD1 as a possible D gene (6 bases). The CDR3 runs to 14 residues. Trimming cost V 3 bases and J 9 bases, with 15 bases left between them. The CDR3 sequence is CASSFRTARGIQYF. CDR3 DNA sequence: TGTGCCAGCAGTTTCAGGACAGCTCGTGGCATTCAGTACTTC.

This clonotype was found a few times. The chain uses TRBV16 and TRBJ1-5; no clear D. The germline V and J ends were trimmed by 0 bases and 0 bases, with 9 bases remaining between them. This CDR3 region has 16 residues. CDR1 KGHSY and CDR2 FQNENV come from the germline V gene. The chain's CDR3 is CASSQSAGYSNQPQHF. The CDR3 DNA sequence: TGTGCCAGCAGCCAATCGGCTGGGTATAGCAATCAGCCCCAGCATTTT.